This section outlines one T cell receptor beta chain sequence together with its context. The data originate from a study of PD-L1 blockade in urothelial cancer. Study-wide background: Dosed intravenously at 1,200 mg every 3 weeks, atezolizumab was initiated by patients around 2014. Analysis of blood occurred 3 weeks (second dose) and 6 weeks after treatment start.

Synthetic TCR analog templates were spiked into each PCR. Generated by immunoSEQ multiplex PCR, the TCRdb table keeps only in-frame clones and is missing some. The data hold some 38,000 clones, with approximately 86% observed a single time. The germline CDR1 and CDR2 sequences are MNHEY and SMNVEV (reference sequence). The ends were cut back, 1 base at V and 5 bases at J, with 14 bases in the middle. The CDR3 sequence is 15 residues long. The time point was: pretreatment peripheral blood. Here the sequenced sample was PBMCs, taken around atezolizumab (anti-PD-L1) treatment. This chain uses TRBV27 with TRBJ1-1, with D perhaps TRBD1 (6 bases). The source is a man older than 75 with urothelial cancer. The CDR3 reads CASSLLGQGSTEAFF. In DNA, the CDR3 is TGTGCCAGCAGTTTATTGGGTCAGGGGTCGACTGAAGCTTTCTTT.